This T cell receptor beta chain stems from a study of cytomegalovirus exposure and HLA in healthy donors. While the first cohort had hundreds of subjects, the donors belonged to the separate validation cohort of roughly 130 subjects. Generated by immunoSEQ multiplex PCR, the TCRdb table keeps only in-frame clones and is missing some. The table lists approximately 120,000 clones, roughly 87% of them singletons. The receptor was isolated from a woman aged 18-29 years in good health and CMV-seronegative. The sequencing input was PBMCs.

The CDR3 spells CASSLGGGRNQPQHF. The DNA of the CDR3 is TGTGCCAGCAGCTTAGGCGGGGGCCGCAATCAGCCCCAGCATTTT. The chain carries TRBV7-2 and TRBJ1-5, with a weak D call TRBD1 (6 bases). CDR1 is SGHTA, CDR2 FQGNSA, per germline. There are 15 residues in the CDR3. V was trimmed by 1 base and J by 2 bases, leaving 9 bases between them.